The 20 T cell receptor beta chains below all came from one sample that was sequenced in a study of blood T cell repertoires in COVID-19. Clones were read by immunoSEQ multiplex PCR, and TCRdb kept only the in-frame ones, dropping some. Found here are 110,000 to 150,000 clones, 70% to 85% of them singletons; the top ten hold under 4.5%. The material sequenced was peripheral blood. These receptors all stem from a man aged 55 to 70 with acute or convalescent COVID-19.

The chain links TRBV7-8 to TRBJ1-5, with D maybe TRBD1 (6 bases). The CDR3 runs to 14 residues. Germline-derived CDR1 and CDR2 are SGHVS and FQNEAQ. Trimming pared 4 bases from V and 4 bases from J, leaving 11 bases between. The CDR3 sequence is CASSSRGRNQPQHF. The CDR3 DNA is TGTGCCAGCAGCTCCAGGGGTCGTAATCAGCCCCAGCATTTT.

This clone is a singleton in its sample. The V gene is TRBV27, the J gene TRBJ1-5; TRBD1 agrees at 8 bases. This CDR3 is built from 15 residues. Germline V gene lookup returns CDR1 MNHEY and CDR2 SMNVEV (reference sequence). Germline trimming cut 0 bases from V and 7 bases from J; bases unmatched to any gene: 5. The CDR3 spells CASSLSPGGVQPQHF. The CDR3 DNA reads TGTGCCAGCAGTTTATCCCCAGGGGGCGTACAGCCCCAGCATTTT.

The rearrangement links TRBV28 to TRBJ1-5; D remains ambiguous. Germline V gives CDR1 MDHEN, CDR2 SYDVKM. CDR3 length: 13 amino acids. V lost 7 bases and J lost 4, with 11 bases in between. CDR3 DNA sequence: TGTGCCAGCACCCCAGACGGGAATCAGCCCCAGCATTTT. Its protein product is CASTPDGNQPQHF.

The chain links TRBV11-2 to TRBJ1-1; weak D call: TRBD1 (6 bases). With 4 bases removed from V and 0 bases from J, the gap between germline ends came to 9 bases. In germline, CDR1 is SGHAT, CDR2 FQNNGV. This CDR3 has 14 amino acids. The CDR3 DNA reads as TGTGCCAGCAGCTCGGACAGAGTGAACACTGAAGCTTTCTTT. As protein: CASSSDRVNTEAFF. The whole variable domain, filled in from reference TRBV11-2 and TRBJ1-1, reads EAGVAQSPRYKIIEKRQSVAFWCNPISGHATLYWYQQILGQGPKLLIQFQNNGVVDDSQLPKDRFSAERLKGVDSTLKIQPAKLEDSAVYLCASSSDRVNTEAFFGQGTRLTVV.

CDR3 in amino acids: CASRALNQPQHF. CDR3 nucleotides: TGTGCCAGCAGGGCACTAAATCAGCCCCAGCATTTT. The J gene is TRBJ1-5, the V gene TRBV6-5; D unclear. CDR1 and CDR2 (germline): MNHEY, SVGAGI. This CDR3 region has 12 residues. Trimming shortened V by 6 bases and J by 4 bases, and 7 bases separated the two germline ends.

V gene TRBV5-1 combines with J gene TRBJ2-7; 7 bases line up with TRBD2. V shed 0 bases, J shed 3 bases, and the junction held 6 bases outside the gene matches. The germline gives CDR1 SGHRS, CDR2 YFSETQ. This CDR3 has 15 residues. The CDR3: CASSLVGGTGYEQYF. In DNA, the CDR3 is TGCGCCAGCAGCTTGGTCGGGGGGACGGGCTACGAGCAGTACTTC. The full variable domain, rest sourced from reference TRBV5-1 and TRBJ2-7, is KAGVTQTPRYLIKTRGQQVTLSCSPISGHRSVSWYQQTPGQGLQFLFEYFSETQRNKGNFPGRFSGRQFSNSRSEMNVSTLELGDSALYLCASSLVGGTGYEQYFGPGTRLTVT.

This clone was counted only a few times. The chain's CDR3 is CASSITGYTGELFF. The CDR3 DNA is TGTGCCAGTAGTATAACAGGGTACACCGGGGAGCTGTTTTTT. V is TRBV19 and J is TRBJ2-2, with D maybe TRBD1 (6 bases). V was shortened by 2 bases and J by 3 bases, with 7 bases between the two germline ends. The CDR3 extends over 14 amino acids. Germline V gene lookup returns CDR1 LNHDA and CDR2 SQIVND (reference sequence).

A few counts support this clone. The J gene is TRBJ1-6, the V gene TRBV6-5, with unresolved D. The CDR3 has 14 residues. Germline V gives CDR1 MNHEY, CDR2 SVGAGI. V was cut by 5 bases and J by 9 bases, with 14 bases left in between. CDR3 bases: TGTGCCAGCAGTCCCCCGGGTAGTTTTTCACCCCTCCACTTT. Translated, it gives CASSPPGSFSPLHF.

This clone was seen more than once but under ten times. CDR3 nucleotide sequence: TGTGCCAGCAGCTTAAGGTCTCTAGCCTATGAGCAGTTCTTC. Protein product: CASSLRSLAYEQFF. The chain joins TRBV13 to TRBJ2-1, with D perhaps TRBD2 (5 bases). V was clipped by 2 bases and J by 8 bases, with 13 bases between them. This CDR3 comprises 14 residues. Germline lookup yields CDR1 PRHDT and CDR2 FYEKMQ (reference sequence).

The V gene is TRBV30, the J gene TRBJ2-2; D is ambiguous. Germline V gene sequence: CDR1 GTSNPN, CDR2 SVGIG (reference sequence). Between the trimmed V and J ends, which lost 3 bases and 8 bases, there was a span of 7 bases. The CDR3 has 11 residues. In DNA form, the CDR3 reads TGTGCCTGGAGCGGTTCGGGGGAGCTGTTTTTT. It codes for CAWSGSGELFF.

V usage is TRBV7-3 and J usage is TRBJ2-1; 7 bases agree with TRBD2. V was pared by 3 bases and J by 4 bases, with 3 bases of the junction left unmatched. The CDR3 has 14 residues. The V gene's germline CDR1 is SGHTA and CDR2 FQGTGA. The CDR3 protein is CASSLSGVYNEQFF. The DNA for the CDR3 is TGTGCCAGCAGCTTGAGCGGGGTTTACAATGAGCAGTTCTTC.

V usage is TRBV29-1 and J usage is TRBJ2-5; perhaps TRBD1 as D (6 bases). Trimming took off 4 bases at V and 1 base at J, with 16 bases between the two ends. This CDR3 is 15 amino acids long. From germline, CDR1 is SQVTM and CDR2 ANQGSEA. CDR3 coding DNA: TGCAGCGTTGGAGGCAGGGGACGATTCCAAGAGACCCAGTACTTC. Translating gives CSVGGRGRFQETQYF.

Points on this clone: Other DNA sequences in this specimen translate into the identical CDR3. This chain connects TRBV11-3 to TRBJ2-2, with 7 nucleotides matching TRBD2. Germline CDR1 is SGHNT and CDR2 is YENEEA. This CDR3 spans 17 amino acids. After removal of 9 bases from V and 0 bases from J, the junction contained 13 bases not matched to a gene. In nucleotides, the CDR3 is TGTGCCAGTAGCCCCCACGCCGCGGGGGCGAACACCGGGGAGCTGTTTTTT. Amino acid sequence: CASSPHAAGANTGELFF.

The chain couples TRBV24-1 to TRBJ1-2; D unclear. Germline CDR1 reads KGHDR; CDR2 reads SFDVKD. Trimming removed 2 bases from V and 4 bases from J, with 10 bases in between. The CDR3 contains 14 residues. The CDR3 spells CATSDSLSSYGYTF. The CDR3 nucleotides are TGTGCCACCAGTGATTCCCTGTCCTCCTATGGCTACACCTTC.

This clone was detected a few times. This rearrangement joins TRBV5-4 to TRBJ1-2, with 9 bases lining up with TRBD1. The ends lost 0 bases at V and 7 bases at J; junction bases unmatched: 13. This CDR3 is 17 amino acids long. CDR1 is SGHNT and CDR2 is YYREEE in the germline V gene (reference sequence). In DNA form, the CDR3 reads TGTGCCAGCAGCTTGGCCGGTATGGGGGGACAGGGAGGTGGCTACACCTTC. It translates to CASSLAGMGGQGGGYTF. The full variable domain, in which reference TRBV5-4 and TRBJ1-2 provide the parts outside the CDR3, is ETGVTQSPTHLIKTRGQQVTLRCSSQSGHNTVSWYQQALGQGPQFIFQYYREEENGRGNFPPRFSGLQFPNYSSELNVNALELDDSALYLCASSLAGMGGQGGGYTFGSGTRLTVV.

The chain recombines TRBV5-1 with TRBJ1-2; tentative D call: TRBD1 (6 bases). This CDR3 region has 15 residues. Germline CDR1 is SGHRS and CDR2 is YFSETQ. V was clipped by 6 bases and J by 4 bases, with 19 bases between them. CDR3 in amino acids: CASTPLAGAGYGYTF. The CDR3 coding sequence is TGCGCCAGCACCCCCCTGGCGGGGGCAGGCTATGGCTACACCTTC.

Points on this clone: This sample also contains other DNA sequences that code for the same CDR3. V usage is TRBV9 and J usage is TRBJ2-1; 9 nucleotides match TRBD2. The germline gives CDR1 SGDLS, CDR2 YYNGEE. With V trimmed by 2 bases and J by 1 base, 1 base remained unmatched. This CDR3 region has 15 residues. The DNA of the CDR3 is TGTGCCAGCAGCGTTAGCGGGAGTTCCTACAATGAGCAGTTCTTC. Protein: CASSVSGSSYNEQFF. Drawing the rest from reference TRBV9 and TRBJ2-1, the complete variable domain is DSGVTQTPKHLITATGQRVTLRCSPRSGDLSVYWYQQSLDQGLQFLIQYYNGEERAKGNILERFSAQQFPDLHSELNLSSLELGDSALYFCASSVSGSSYNEQFFGPGTRLTVL.

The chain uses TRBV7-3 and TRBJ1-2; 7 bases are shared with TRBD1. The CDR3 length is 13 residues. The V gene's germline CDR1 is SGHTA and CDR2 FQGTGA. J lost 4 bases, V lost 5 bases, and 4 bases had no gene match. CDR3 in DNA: TGTGCCAGCAGCCCAGGGACAGCCTATGGCTACACCTTC. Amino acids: CASSPGTAYGYTF.

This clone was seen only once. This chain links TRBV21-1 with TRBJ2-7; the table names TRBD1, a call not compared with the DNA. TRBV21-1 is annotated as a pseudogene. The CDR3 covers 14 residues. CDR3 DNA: TGTGCCAGCAAGCTATGGACAGGGCTGTACGAGCAGTACTTC. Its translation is CASKLWTGLYEQYF.

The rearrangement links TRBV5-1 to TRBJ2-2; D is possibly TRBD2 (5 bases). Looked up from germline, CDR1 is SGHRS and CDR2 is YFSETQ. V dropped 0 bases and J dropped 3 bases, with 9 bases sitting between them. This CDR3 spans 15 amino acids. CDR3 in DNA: TGCGCCAGCAGCTTGGCTGTGGGAGACACCGGGGAGCTGTTTTTT. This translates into CASSLAVGDTGELFF.